This passage covers 10 T cell receptor beta chains from one sample sequenced in a study of Ad26.COV2.S vaccination and SARS-CoV-2 variants. The treatment is: some 19 received Ad26.COV2.S at low or high dose, single or two shots; about 5 received placebo; per-sample allocation not given. Material that was analyzed had been drawn on day 63 after the first vaccine or placebo injection. Sequencing used immunoSEQ multiplex PCR; TCRdb keeps in-frame clones, though not all of them. The sample lists some 340,000 clones, 70% to 90% seen once, with approximately 2.2% in the top ten. Sequencing was performed on peripheral blood, taken in a trial of Ad26.COV2.S vaccine versus placebo. The source of these receptors is a person between 18 and 65 years old who received the Ad26.COV2.S COVID-19 vaccine or a placebo.

The chain is built from TRBV5-1 and TRBJ1-1, with D unresolved. This CDR3 is built from 10 residues. Germline CDR1 is SGHRS and CDR2 is YFSETQ. Trimming took 6 bases from V and 7 from J, leaving 7 bases between them. CDR3 sequence: CASTAFEAFF. For the CDR3, the DNA is TGCGCCAGCACAGCTTTTGAAGCTTTCTTT.

The chain joins TRBV10-1 to TRBJ2-1, with 8 bases identical to TRBD1. CDR1 and CDR2 from the germline V gene are WNHNN and SYGVQD (reference sequence). This CDR3 is built from 16 residues. V was pared by 3 bases and J by 6 bases, with 10 bases of the junction left unmatched. CDR3 coding DNA: TGCGCCAGCAGTGACCCCGCCTCGGACAGGGTCAATGAGCAGTTCTTC. Translated, it gives CASSDPASDRVNEQFF.

The J gene is TRBJ1-5, the V gene TRBV9; D call uncertain. This CDR3 has 15 residues. The V gene lost 0 bases and the J gene lost 2 bases, with 9 bases spanning the gap. Germline V gene sequence: CDR1 SGDLS, CDR2 YYNGEE. CDR3 DNA: TGTGCCAGCAGCGTAGCGGCGGCCCGCAATCAGCCCCAGCATTTT. It yields the protein CASSVAAARNQPQHF. Drawing the rest from reference TRBV9 and TRBJ1-5, the complete variable domain is DSGVTQTPKHLITATGQRVTLRCSPRSGDLSVYWYQQSLDQGLQFLIQYYNGEERAKGNILERFSAQQFPDLHSELNLSSLELGDSALYFCASSVAAARNQPQHFGDGTRLSIL.

The chain links TRBV6-5 to TRBJ1-4, with D maybe TRBD1 (5 bases). This CDR3 contains 14 residues. Looked up from germline, CDR1 is MNHEY and CDR2 is SVGAGI. V lost 2 bases, J lost 7 bases, and 11 bases lay in between. The CDR3 nucleotides are TGTGCCAGCAGTTACCGCAGGGTTGGTGAAAAACTGTTTTTT. The encoded protein is CASSYRRVGEKLFF.

The V call is TRBV2, the J call TRBJ1-6, with D perhaps matching TRBD1 (6 bases). Germline loops: CDR1 SNHLY, CDR2 FYNNEI. This CDR3 comprises 15 residues. V was pared by 2 bases and J by 7 bases, with 12 bases between. CDR3 nucleotide sequence: TGTGCCAGCAGTGAATTTTCACAGGGAAATTCACCCCTCCACTTT. This sequence encodes CASSEFSQGNSPLHF.

This chain joins TRBV29-1 and TRBJ2-1; D not certain. V gave up 5 bases and J gave up 0 bases, with 17 bases separating them. CDR3 length equals 16 residues. CDR1 SQVTM and CDR2 ANQGSEA come from the germline V gene. The CDR3 region is CSVFSAPRLSYNEQFF. CDR3 DNA sequence: TGCAGCGTTTTCTCGGCGCCCCGACTCTCCTACAATGAGCAGTTCTTC.

The chain recombines TRBV5-6 with TRBJ1-1; a weak D match, TRBD1 (6 bases). The CDR3 totals 18 residues. CDR1 SGHDT and CDR2 YYEEEE come from the germline V gene. Trimming took off 2 bases at V and 4 bases at J, with 24 bases between the two ends. CDR3 DNA sequence: TGTGCCAGCAGCTTACGAACGGGGTGGGGGCTCGTTGGCACTGAAGCTTTCTTT. This encodes CASSLRTGWGLVGTEAFF.

This rearrangement joins TRBV12-5 to TRBJ1-2; 9 bases map to TRBD1. Germline V CDR1 and CDR2: LGHNT, FRNRAP. The CDR3 covers 11 residues. CDR3 sequence reads: CPPGQGEGYTF. In DNA form, the CDR3 reads TGTCCCCCGGGACAGGGAGAAGGCTACACCTTC.

The rearrangement links TRBV2 to TRBJ2-3; 7 bases line up with TRBD1. V lost 6 bases and J lost 8; bases outside the gene matches: 14. The CDR3 consists of 15 residues. Germline values: CDR1 SNHLY, CDR2 FYNNEI. DNA of the CDR3: TGTGCCAGCAGACCCGACAGGGATCCGTTCGGTACGCAGTATTTT. This translates into CASRPDRDPFGTQYF. Complete variable domain (other parts from reference TRBV2 and TRBJ2-3): EPEVTQTPSHQVTQMGQEVILRCVPISNHLYFYWYRQILGQKVEFLVSFYNNEISEKSEIFDDQFSVERPDGSNFTLKIRSTKLEDSAMYFCASRPDRDPFGTQYFGPGTRLTVL.

The rearrangement uses TRBV18 and TRBJ1-2; 9 nucleotides align to TRBD1. The CDR3 runs 15 residues. Per the germline V gene, CDR1 is KGHSH and CDR2 is LQKENI. V lost 4 bases and J lost 3; bases outside the gene matches: 6. The CDR3 spells CASSLIQGADYGYTF. For the CDR3, the DNA is TGTGCCAGCTCACTCATACAGGGGGCAGACTATGGCTACACCTTC.